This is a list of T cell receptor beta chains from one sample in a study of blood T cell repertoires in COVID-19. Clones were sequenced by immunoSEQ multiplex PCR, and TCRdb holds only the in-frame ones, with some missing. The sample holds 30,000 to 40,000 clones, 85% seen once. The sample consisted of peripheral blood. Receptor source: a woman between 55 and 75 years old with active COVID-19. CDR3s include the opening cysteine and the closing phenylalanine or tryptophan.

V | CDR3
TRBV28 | CASSLYLTGATREQYF
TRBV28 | CATLLRRDTEAFF
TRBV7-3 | CASSRTGTVDEKLFF
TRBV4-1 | CASSSAWTGLRKYF
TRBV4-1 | CASSPTSGSTGELFF
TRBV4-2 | CASSQQPPGQGSAGELFF
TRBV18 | CASSPSGGLVTNEKLFF
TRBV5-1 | CASSLGQGGNSYEQYF
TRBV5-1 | CASSLDRVNNYGYTF
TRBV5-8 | CASSLDGRPMSGELFF
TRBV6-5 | CASSWDRAGANVLTF
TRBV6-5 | CASGAGGPTGELFF
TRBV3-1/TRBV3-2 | CASSQDSARQQYF
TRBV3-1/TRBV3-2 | CASSQSRTGVRYGYTF
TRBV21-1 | CASSKGGMNTEAFF
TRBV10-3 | CAISGEVDQPQHF
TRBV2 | CASARQGVYEQYF
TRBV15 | CATSRGGQAKGNYGYTF
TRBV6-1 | CASSEWTDQPQHF
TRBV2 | CASRADTSSGNEQFF
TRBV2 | CASRLRQGSSYEQYF
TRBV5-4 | CASSSQFNTDTQYF
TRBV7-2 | CASSTGHPRHEKLFF
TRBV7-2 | CASSPAGGGVQETQYF
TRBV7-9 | CASSPGGGGRLTYNEQFF
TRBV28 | CASSIGQGRGYTF
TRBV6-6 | CASSRGGYPIYEQYF
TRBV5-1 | CASSQDSFGNLGSEF